This record covers a single T cell receptor beta chain. Its specificity is not known. The TCR beta CDR3 regions underwent amplification using RNA transcripts as the source. During a first-round RT-PCR of the TCR CDR3, the HTBI primer set was used. TCRdb redid the calling of the multiplex PCR reads with MiXCR, one entry per CDR3 protein. The sample holds about 710,000 distinct CDR3 sequences; 16% are singletons and the top ten take around 7.7%. This specimen belongs to a study of T cells in Graves' hyperthyroidism and ophthalmopathy. Overall study findings and caveats: Most clonotypes that expanded in the thyroid above 0.001 also showed up in blood. Ophthalmopathy was told apart from stable hyperthyroidism by a 13 V-J model.

CDR1 and CDR2 (germline): DFQATT, SNEGSKA (reference sequence). The CDR3 loop spans 14 amino acids. V was pared by 7 bases and J by 7 bases, with 6 bases of the junction left unmatched. Patients aged 18 to 65 had newly diagnosed hyperthyroidism that had lasted under 2 months. Patients having uncontrolled infection, another autoimmune disease, pregnancy or lactation were not included. The gene calls are TRBV20-1 and TRBJ2-1; 14 nucleotides line up with TRBD2. This clonotype originated in a man between 18 and 35 years old with Graves' hyperthyroidism. Sequenced material: blood. The CDR3 DNA reads as TGCAGTGTATGGACTAGCGGGAGGTGGAATGAGCAGTTCTTC. It translates to CSVWTSGRWNEQFF.